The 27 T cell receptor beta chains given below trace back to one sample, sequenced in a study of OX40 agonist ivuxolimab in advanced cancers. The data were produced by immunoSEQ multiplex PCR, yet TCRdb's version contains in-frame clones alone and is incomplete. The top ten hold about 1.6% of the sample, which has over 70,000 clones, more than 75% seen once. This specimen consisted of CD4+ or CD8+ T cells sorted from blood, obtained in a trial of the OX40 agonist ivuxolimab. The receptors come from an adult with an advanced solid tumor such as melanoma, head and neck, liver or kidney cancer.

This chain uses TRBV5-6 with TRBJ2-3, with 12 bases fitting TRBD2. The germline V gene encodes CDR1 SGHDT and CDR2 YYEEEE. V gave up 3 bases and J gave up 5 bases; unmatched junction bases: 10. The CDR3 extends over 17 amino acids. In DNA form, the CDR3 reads TGTGCCAGCAGCTCCTTGTCGACTAGCGGGGGTAGAGATACGCAGTATTTT. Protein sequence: CASSSLSTSGGRDTQYF. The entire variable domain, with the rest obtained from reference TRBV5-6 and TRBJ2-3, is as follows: DAGVTQSPTHLIKTRGQQVTLRCSPKSGHDTVSWYQQALGQGPQFIFQYYEEEERQRGNFPDRFSGHQFPNYSSELNVNALLLGDSALYLCASSSLSTSGGRDTQYFGPGTRLTVL.

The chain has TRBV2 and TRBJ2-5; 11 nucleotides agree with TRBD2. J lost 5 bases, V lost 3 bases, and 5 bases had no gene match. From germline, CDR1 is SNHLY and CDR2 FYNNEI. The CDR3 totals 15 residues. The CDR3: CASSDSGGGWETQYF. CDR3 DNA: TGTGCCAGCAGTGATAGCGGGGGGGGTTGGGAGACCCAGTACTTC.

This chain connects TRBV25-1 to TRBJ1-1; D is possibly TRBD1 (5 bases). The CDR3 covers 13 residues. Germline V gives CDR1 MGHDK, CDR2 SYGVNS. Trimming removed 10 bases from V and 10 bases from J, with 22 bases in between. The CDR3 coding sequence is TGTGCCACGAGAGGCCGGGGGGTCAGTCCAGCTTTCTTT. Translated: CATRGRGVSPAFF.

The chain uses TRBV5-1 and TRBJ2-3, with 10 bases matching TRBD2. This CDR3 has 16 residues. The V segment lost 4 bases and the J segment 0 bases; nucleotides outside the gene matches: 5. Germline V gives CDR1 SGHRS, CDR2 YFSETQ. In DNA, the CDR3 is TGCGCCAGCAGCCCGACGACTAGCGGGAGCACAGATACGCAGTATTTT. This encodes CASSPTTSGSTDTQYF.

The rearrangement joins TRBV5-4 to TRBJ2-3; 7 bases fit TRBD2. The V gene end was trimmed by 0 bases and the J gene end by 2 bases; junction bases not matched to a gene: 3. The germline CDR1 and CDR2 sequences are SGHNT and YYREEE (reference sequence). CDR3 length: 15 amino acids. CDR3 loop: CASSLAGGATDTQYF. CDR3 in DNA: TGTGCCAGCAGCTTGGCGGGGGGTGCCACAGATACGCAGTATTTT.

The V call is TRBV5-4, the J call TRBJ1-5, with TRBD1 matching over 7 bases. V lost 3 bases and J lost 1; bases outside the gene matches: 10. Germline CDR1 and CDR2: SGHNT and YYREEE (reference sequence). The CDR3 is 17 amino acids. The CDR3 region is CASSSRQGKGSNQPQHF. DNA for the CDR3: TGTGCCAGCAGCTCCAGACAGGGTAAGGGGAGCAATCAGCCCCAGCATTTT. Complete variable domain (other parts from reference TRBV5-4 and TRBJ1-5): ETGVTQSPTHLIKTRGQQVTLRCSSQSGHNTVSWYQQALGQGPQFIFQYYREEENGRGNFPPRFSGLQFPNYSSELNVNALELDDSALYLCASSSRQGKGSNQPQHFGDGTRLSIL.

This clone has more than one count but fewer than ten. The CDR3, as DNA: TGTGCTAGTGGTTTGCCCTACCTTGCGGGGGAGACCCAGTACTTC. Encoded protein: CASGLPYLAGETQYF. This chain links TRBV12-5 with TRBJ2-5, with D maybe TRBD2 (6 bases). V was trimmed by 2 bases and J by 5 bases, leaving 15 bases between them. The CDR3 contains 15 residues. Germline CDR1 LGHNT, CDR2 FRNRAP.

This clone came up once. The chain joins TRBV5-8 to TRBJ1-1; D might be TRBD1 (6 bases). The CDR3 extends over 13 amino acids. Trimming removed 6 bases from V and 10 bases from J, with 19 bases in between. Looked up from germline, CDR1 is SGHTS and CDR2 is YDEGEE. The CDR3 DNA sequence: TGTGCCAGCATTCTGGGGGGCCTTGCCCCAGCTTTCTTT. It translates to CASILGGLAPAFF.

DNA of the CDR3: TGTGCCAGCAGTCCAACTCGGGGGGGAGAGCAGTACTTC. Protein: CASSPTRGGEQYF. The J gene is TRBJ2-7, the V gene TRBV6-1, with 8 bases matching TRBD2. The CDR3 spans 13 residues. J gave up 7 bases and V 5 bases, and 7 bases lay outside the gene matches. Germline values: CDR1 MNHNS, CDR2 SASEGT.

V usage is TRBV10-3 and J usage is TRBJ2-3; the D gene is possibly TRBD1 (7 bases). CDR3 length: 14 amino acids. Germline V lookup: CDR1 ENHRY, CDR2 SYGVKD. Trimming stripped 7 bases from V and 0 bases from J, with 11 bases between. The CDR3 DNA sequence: TGTGCCATCACCGGAGGGGGCAGCACAGATACGCAGTATTTT. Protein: CAITGGGSTDTQYF.

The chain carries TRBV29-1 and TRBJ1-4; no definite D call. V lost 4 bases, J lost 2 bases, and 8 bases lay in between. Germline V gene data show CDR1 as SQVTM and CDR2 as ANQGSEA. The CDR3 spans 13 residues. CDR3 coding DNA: TGCAGCGTTGGGACCCCTACTAATGAAAAACTGTTTTTT. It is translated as CSVGTPTNEKLFF.

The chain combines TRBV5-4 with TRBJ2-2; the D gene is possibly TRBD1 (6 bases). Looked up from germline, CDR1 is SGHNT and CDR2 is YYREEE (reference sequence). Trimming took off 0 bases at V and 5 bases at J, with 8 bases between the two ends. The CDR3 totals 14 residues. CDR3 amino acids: CASSLDRETGELFF. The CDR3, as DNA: TGTGCCAGCAGCTTGGACAGGGAGACCGGGGAGCTGTTTTTT.

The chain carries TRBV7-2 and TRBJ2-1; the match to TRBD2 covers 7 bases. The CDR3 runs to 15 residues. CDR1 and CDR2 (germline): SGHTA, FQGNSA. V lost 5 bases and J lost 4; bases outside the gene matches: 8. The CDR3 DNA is TGTGCCAGCAGCCCCTCGGGACTACCATACAATGAGCAGTTCTTC. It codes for CASSPSGLPYNEQFF.

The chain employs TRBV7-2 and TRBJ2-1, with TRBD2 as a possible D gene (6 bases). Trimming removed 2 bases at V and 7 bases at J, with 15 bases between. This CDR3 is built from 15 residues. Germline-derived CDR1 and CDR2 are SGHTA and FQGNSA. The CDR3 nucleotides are TGTGCCAGCAGCTTACTCCAACTAGGAGGGAATGAGCAGTTCTTC. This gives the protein CASSLLQLGGNEQFF.

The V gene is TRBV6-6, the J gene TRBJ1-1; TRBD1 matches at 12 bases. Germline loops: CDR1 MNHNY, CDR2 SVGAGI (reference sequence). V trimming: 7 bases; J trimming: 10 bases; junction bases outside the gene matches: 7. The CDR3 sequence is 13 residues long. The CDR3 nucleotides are TGTGCCAGCATGGGACAGGGGGCTCGCGCAGCTTTCTTT. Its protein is CASMGQGARAAFF.

The CDR3 region has the DNA TGTGCCAGCTCACCAGGGCCGTCCGGGACTGAAGCTTTCTTT. Its translation is CASSPGPSGTEAFF. V gene TRBV18 combines with J gene TRBJ1-1, with D unresolved. The germline gives CDR1 KGHSH, CDR2 LQKENI. V dropped 2 bases and J dropped 5 bases, with 12 bases sitting between them. CDR3 length: 14 amino acids. Full variable domain (remainder filled in from reference TRBV18 and TRBJ1-1): NAGVMQNPRHLVRRRGQEARLRCSPMKGHSHVYWYRQLPEEGLKFMVYLQKENIIDESGMPKERFSAEFPKEGPSILRIQQVVRGDSAAYFCASSPGPSGTEAFFGQGTRLTVV.

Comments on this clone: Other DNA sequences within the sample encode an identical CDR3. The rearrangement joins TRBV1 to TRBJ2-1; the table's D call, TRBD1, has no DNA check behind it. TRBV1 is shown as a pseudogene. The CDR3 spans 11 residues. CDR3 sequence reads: CTSRRGSEQFF. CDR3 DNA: TGCACCAGCCGAAGGGGGTCCGAGCAGTTCTTC.

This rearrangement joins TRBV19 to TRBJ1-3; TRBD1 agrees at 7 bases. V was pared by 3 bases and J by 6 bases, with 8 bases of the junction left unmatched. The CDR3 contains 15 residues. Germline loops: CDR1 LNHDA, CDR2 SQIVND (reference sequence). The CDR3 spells CASSIPRGSPNTIYF. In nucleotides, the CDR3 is TGTGCCAGTAGTATTCCCAGGGGGTCGCCAAACACCATATATTTT. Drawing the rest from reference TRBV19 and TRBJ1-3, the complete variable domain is DGGITQSPKYLFRKEGQNVTLSCEQNLNHDAMYWYRQDPGQGLRLIYYSQIVNDFQKGDIAEGYSVSREKKESFPLTVTSAQKNPTAFYLCASSIPRGSPNTIYFGEGSWLTVV.

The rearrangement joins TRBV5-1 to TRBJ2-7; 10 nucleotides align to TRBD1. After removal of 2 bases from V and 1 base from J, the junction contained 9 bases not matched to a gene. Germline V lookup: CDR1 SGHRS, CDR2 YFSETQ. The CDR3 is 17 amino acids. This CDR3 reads CASSFGGGTGESYEQYF. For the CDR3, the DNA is TGCGCCAGCAGCTTTGGCGGCGGGACAGGGGAATCCTACGAGCAGTACTTC.

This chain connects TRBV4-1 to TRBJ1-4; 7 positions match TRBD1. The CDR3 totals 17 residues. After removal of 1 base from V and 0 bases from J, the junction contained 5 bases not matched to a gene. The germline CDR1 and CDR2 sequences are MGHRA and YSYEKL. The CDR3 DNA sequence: TGCGCCAGCAGCCAAGGGCAGGGGGAACCAACTAATGAAAAACTGTTTTTT. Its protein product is CASSQGQGEPTNEKLFF.

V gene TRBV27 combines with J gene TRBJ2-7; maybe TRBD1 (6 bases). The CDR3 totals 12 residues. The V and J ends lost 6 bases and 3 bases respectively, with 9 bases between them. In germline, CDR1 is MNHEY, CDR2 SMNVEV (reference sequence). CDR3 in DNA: TGTGCCAGCAGAGACAGGTTCTACGAGCAGTACTTC. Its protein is CASRDRFYEQYF.

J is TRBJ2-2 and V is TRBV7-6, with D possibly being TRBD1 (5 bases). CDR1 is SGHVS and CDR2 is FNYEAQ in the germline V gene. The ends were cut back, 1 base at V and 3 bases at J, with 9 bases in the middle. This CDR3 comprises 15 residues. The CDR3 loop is CASSLDGADTGELFF. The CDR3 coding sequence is TGTGCCAGCAGCTTAGATGGGGCCGACACCGGGGAGCTGTTTTTT.

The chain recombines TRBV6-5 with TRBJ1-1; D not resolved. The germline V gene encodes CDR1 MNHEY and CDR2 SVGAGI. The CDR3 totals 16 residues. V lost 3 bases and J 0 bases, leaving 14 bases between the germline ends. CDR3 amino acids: CASSYGQLSMNTEAFF. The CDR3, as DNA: TGTGCCAGCAGTTATGGGCAACTTTCCATGAACACTGAAGCTTTCTTT.

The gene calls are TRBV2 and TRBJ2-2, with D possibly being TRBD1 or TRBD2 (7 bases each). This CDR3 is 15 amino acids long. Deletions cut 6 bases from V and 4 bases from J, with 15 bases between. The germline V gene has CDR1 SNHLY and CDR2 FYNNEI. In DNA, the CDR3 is TGTGCCAGCAGGGGAGGGGGCACCTCCACCGGGGAGCTGTTTTTT. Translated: CASRGGGTSTGELFF.

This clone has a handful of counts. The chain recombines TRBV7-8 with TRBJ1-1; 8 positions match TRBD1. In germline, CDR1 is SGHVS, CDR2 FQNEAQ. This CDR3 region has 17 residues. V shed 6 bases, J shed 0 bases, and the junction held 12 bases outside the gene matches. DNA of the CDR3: TGTGCCAGCAGTTCCCTAGGGACAGGCGAGCTGAACACTGAAGCTTTCTTT. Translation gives CASSSLGTGELNTEAFF.

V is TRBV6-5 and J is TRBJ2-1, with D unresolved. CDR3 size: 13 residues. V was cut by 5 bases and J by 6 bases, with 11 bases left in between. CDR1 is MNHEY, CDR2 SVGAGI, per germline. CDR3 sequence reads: CASSPEGLNEQFF. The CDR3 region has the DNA TGTGCCAGCAGTCCGGAAGGTCTCAATGAGCAGTTCTTC.

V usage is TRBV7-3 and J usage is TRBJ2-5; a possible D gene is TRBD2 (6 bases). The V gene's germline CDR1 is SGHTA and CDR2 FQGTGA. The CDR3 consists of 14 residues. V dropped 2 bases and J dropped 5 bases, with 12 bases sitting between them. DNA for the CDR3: TGTGCCAGCAGCTTAGCGGGGAGGTCGGAGACCCAGTACTTC. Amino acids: CASSLAGRSETQYF.